This T cell receptor beta chain was sequenced during a study of blood T cell repertoires in COVID-19. Study summary: T cells, B-cell-depleted T cells, or PBMCs provided the cDNA or gDNA that served as material.

The CDR3 spans 19 residues. The germline V and J ends were trimmed by 0 bases and 0 bases, with 15 bases remaining between them. Germline assignment: CDR1 MRHNA and CDR2 SNTAGT. This clone has more than one count but fewer than ten. Seattle's cohort entered during active infection and was followed longitudinally. In the original workflow: The assay estimated nucleated cells by amplifying reference gene primers. Method: immunoSEQ multiplex PCR; TCRdb's copy keeps in-frame clones and lacks some. V, J and clone size were drawn from that table, and D and trimming were deduced from the DNA. The table records around 300,000 clones, 85% to 90% of them present only once.

The clonotype was recovered from a woman aged 30 to 39 with COVID-19, enrolled during active disease. The rearrangement joins TRBV6-4 to TRBJ1-6, with a tentative D call TRBD1 (5 bases). The source material was peripheral blood. The CDR3 reads CASSDSVCGGSSYNSPLHF. CDR3 coding DNA: TGTGCCAGCAGTGACTCGGTTTGTGGGGGGAGCTCCTATAATTCACCCCTCCACTTT.